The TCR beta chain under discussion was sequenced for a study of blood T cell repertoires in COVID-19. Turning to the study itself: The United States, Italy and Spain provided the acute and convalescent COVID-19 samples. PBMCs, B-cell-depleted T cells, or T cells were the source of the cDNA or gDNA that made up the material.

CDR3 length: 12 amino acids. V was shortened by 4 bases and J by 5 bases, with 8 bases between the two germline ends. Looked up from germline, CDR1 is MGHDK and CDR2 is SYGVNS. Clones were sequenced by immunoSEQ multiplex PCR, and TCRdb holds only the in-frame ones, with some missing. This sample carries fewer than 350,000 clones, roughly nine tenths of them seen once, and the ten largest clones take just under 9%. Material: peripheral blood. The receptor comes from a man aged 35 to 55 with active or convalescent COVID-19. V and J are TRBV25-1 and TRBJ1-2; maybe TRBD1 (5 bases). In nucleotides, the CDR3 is TGTGCCAGCAGTGGGGCAGGGTATGGCTACACCTTC. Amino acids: CASSGAGYGYTF.